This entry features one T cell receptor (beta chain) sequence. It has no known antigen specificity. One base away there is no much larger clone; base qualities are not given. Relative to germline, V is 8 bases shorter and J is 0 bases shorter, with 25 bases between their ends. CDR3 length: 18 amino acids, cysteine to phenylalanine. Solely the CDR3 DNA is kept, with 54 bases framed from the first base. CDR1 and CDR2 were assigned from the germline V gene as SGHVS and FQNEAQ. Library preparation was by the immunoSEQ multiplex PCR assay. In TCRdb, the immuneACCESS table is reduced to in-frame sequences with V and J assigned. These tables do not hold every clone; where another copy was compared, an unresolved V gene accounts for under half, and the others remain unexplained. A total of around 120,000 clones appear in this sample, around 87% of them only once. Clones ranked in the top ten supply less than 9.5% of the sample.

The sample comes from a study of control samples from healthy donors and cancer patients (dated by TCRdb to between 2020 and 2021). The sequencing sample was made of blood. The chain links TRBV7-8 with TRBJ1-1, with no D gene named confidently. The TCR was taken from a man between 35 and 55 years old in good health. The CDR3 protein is CASRPLNLRRELNTEAFF. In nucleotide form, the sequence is TGTGCCAGCCGCCCCCTAAATCTGAGACGGGAACTGAACACTGAAGCTTTCTTT.